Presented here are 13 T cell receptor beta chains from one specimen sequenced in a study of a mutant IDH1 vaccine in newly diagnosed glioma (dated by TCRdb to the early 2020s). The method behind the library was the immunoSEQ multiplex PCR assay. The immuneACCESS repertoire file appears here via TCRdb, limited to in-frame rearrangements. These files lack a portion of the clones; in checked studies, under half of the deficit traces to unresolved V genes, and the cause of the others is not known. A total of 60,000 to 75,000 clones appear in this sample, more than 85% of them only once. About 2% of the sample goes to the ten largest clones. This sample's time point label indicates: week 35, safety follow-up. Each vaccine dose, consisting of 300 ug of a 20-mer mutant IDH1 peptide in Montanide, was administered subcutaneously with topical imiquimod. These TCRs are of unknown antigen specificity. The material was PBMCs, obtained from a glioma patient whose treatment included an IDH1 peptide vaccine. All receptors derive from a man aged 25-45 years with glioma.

The CDR3 DNA reads as TGTGCCAGTACTCTGGGACAGGGAAACACTGAAGCTTTCTTT. Translating it yields CASTLGQGNTEAFF. This chain joins TRBV19 and TRBJ1-1; TRBD1 agrees at 9 bases. There are 14 residues in the CDR3. The germline gives CDR1 LNHDA, CDR2 SQIVND (reference sequence). The J segment lost 2 bases and the V segment lost 7 bases, leaving 5 bases of the junction unmatched.

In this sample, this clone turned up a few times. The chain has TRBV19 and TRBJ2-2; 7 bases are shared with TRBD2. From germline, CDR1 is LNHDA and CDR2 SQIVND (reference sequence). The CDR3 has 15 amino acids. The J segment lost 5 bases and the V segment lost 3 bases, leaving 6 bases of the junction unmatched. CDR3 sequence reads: CASSMIGGSTGELFF. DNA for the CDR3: TGTGCCAGTAGTATGATCGGCGGGAGTACCGGGGAGCTGTTTTTT. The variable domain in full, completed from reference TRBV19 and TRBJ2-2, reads DGGITQSPKYLFRKEGQNVTLSCEQNLNHDAMYWYRQDPGQGLRLIYYSQIVNDFQKGDIAEGYSVSREKKESFPLTVTSAQKNPTAFYLCASSMIGGSTGELFFGEGSRLTVL.

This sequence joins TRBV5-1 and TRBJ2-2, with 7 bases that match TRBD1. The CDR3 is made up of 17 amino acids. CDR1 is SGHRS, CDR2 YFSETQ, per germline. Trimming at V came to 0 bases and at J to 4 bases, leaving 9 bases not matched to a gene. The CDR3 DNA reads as TGCGCCAGCAGCTTGGCCAGGGGGACCATTTCCACCGGGGAGCTGTTTTTT. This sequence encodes CASSLARGTISTGELFF.

CDR3 sequence: CSVRDSREQFF. For the CDR3, the DNA is TGCAGTGTGCGGGACTCCCGTGAGCAGTTCTTC. This chain links TRBV20-1 with TRBJ2-1; weak D call: TRBD2 (6 bases). Germline V gene data show CDR1 as DFQATT and CDR2 as SNEGSKA (reference sequence). V lost 7 bases to trimming and J lost 9 bases, with 13 bases between them. The CDR3 has 11 amino acids.

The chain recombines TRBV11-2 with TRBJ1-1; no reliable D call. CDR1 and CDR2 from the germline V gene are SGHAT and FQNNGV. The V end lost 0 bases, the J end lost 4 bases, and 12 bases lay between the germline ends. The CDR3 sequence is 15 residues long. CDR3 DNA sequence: TGTGCCAGCAGCTTAGATCAGGCGCCCTCCACTGAAGCTTTCTTT. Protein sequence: CASSLDQAPSTEAFF.

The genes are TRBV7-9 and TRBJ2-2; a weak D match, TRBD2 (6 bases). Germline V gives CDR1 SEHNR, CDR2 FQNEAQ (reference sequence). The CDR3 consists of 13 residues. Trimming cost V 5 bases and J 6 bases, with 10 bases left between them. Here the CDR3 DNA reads TGTGCCAGCAGCGGCGGACTATCCGGGGAGCTGTTTTTT. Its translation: CASSGGLSGELFF. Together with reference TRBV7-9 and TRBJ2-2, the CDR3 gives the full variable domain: DTGVSQNPRHKITKRGQNVTFRCDPISEHNRLYWYRQTLGQGPEFLTYFQNEAQLEKSRLLSDRFSAERPKGSFSTLEIQRTEQGDSAMYLCASSGGLSGELFFGEGSRLTVL.

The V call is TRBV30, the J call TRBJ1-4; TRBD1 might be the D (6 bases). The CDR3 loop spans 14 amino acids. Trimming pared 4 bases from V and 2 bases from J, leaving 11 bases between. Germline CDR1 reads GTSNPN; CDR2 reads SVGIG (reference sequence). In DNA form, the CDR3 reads TGTGCCTGGACAGGGGCGTCGACTAATGAAAAACTGTTTTTT. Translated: CAWTGASTNEKLFF. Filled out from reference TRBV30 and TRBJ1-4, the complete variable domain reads SQTIHQWPATLVQPVGSPLSLECTVEGTSNPNLYWYRQAAGRGLQLLFYSVGIGQISSEVPQNLSASRPQDRQFILSSKKLLLSDSGFYLCAWTGASTNEKLFFGSGTQLSVL.

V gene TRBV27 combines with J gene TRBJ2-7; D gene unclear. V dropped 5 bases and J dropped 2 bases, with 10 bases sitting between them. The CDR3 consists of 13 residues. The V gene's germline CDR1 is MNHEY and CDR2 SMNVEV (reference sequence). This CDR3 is CASSPRLAYEQYF. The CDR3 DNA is TGTGCCAGCAGTCCCCGCTTAGCCTACGAGCAGTACTTC.

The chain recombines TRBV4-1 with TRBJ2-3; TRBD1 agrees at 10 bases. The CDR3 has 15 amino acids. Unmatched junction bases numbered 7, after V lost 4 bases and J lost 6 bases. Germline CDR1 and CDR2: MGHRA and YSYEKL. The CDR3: CASSLQGQGRDTQYF. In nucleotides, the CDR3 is TGCGCCAGCAGCCTCCAGGGACAGGGGCGGGATACGCAGTATTTT.

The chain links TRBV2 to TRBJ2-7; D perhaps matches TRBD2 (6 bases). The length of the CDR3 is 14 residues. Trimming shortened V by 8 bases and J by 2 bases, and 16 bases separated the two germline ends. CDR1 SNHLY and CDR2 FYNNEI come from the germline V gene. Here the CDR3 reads CASGRGGNPYEQYF. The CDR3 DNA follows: TGTGCCAGCGGCCGCGGAGGGAATCCCTACGAGCAGTACTTC. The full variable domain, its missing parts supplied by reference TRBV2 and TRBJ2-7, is EPEVTQTPSHQVTQMGQEVILRCVPISNHLYFYWYRQILGQKVEFLVSFYNNEISEKSEIFDDQFSVERPDGSNFTLKIRSTKLEDSAMYFCASGRGGNPYEQYFGPGTRLTVT.

This CDR3 reads CASSETGENTGELFF. In DNA form, the CDR3 reads TGTGCCAGCTCCGAGACCGGGGAAAACACCGGGGAGCTGTTTTTT. The chain employs TRBV18 and TRBJ2-2, with a weak D call TRBD2 (5 bases). Trimming removed 6 bases at V and 2 bases at J, with 13 bases between. Germline V gives CDR1 KGHSH, CDR2 LQKENI. The CDR3 runs to 15 residues.

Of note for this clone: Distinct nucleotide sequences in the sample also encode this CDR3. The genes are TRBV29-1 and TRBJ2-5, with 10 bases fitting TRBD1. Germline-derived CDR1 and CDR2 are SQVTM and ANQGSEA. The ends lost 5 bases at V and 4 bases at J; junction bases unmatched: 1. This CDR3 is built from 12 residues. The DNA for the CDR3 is TGCAGCGTTTGGACAGGGGGAGAGACCCAGTACTTC. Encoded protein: CSVWTGGETQYF.

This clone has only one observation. This CDR3 is CARGLLAGEFTGELFF. For the CDR3, the DNA is TGTGCCAGGGGATTACTAGCGGGAGAATTCACCGGGGAGCTGTTTTTT. The V and J genes are TRBV14 and TRBJ2-2, with 11 bases that match TRBD2. Germline V gene lookup returns CDR1 SGHDN and CDR2 FVKESK. CDR3 length: 16 amino acids. V was clipped by 9 bases and J by 4 bases; unmatched bases: 10.